This T cell receptor (beta chain) was sequenced for a study of blood T cell repertoires in COVID-19. From germline, CDR1 is SQVTM and CDR2 ANQGSEA. The CDR3 is 13 residues long. V shed 4 bases and J shed 2 bases, with 11 bases lying between them. In the authors' workflow: Using reference gene primer amplification, nucleated cell counts were estimated. The data were produced by immunoSEQ multiplex PCR, yet TCRdb's version contains in-frame clones alone and is incomplete. For V, J and clone size, that table is used; D and trimming come from the DNA. The sample records roughly 93,000 clones, 65% to 85% being singletons.

The genes are TRBV29-1 and TRBJ2-5, with unresolved D. The sequenced sample consisted of peripheral blood. This TCR derives from a woman over 75 with acute or convalescent COVID-19. CDR3 protein: CSVAGSIQETQYF. The CDR3, as DNA: TGCAGCGTTGCAGGCAGCATTCAAGAGACCCAGTACTTC.